These T cell receptor beta chains were read from a single sample in a study of cytomegalovirus exposure and HLA in healthy donors. The assay was immunoSEQ multiplex PCR, and TCRdb's table has in-frame clones only and misses some. The sample gives 150,000 to 200,000 clones, 75% to 90% of which show up once; roughly 2% is in the top ten. Sequencing used PBMCs. These receptors all stem from a human donor in good health. The CDR3 runs from the conserved cysteine through the conserved F or W. Some rows mark clone size as missing; the rest say once, few, many or name a class of expanded clone.

size: -
V: TRBV9
CDR3: CASSSGTGGYTF

size: -
V: TRBV5-1
CDR3: CASSAGLAGGSSTDTQYF

size: few
V: TRBV7-2
CDR3: CASSLAGWGPGELFF

size: -
V: TRBV6-1
CDR3: CASRAHRVVAFF

size: -
V: TRBV7-9
CDR3: CASSLGASGGGKETQYF

size: few
V: TRBV7-2
CDR3: CASSFNRDRVSSYNEQFF

size: -
V: TRBV4-1
CDR3: CASSLPRQGMEETQYF

size: -
V: TRBV6-5
CDR3: CASSSGSHGYTF

size: -
V: TRBV5-1
CDR3: CASSAGGQGPTDTQYF

size: -
V: TRBV2
CDR3: CASSPLAGGNEQYF

size: -
V: TRBV2
CDR3: CASSEGGGSNQPQHF

size: once
V: TRBV27
CDR3: CASTGLTGPTEAFF

size: -
V: TRBV19
CDR3: CASSIRPGSYEQYF

size: -
V: TRBV5-1
CDR3: CASSSPADSYNEQFF

size: -
V: TRBV10-3
CDR3: CAISGGGGGATDTQYF

size: few
V: TRBV9
CDR3: CASSESSYNEQFF

size: once
V: TRBV12-5
CDR3: CASGLTGGAGETQYF

size: -
V: TRBV6-1
CDR3: CASSELAGWYEQYF

size: -
V: TRBV7-6
CDR3: CASSQGTSHEQYF

size: -
V: TRBV18
CDR3: CASSPPTGPTEAFF

size: -
V: TRBV19
CDR3: CASSDLRGRAEF

size: -
V: TRBV27
CDR3: CASSQMGGGYGYTF

size: few
V: TRBV4-2
CDR3: CASSHLGLAGTVEIEQFF

size: -
V: TRBV5-5
CDR3: CASRQTTGTGIQETQYF

size: -
V: TRBV19
CDR3: CATRGLLTGELFF

size: few
V: TRBV7-9
CDR3: CASTTGVGNTIYF

size: -
V: TRBV6-1
CDR3: CASSEPSGGTDTQYF

size: -
V: TRBV7-9
CDR3: CASSSAGTGVWETQYF

size: once
V: TRBV29-1
CDR3: CSVLLDYYTEAFF

size: few
V: TRBV4-3
CDR3: CASSQDSQGAHSPLHF

size: -
V: TRBV19
CDR3: CASSGRRTGTEAFF

size: -
V: TRBV7-2
CDR3: CASSLNRVETQYF

size: -
V: TRBV6-6
CDR3: CASSYGRGDSPLHF

size: -
V: TRBV2
CDR3: CASSQAGETQYF

size: -
V: TRBV7-9
CDR3: CASSFEGAGETQYF

size: -
V: TRBV28
CDR3: CASSLQGLHGYTF

size: once
V: TRBV5-1
CDR3: CASSTGDGTYEQYF

size: -
V: TRBV9
CDR3: CASSLDGDTQYF

size: -
V: TRBV5-1
CDR3: CASSLVGQSNEKLFF